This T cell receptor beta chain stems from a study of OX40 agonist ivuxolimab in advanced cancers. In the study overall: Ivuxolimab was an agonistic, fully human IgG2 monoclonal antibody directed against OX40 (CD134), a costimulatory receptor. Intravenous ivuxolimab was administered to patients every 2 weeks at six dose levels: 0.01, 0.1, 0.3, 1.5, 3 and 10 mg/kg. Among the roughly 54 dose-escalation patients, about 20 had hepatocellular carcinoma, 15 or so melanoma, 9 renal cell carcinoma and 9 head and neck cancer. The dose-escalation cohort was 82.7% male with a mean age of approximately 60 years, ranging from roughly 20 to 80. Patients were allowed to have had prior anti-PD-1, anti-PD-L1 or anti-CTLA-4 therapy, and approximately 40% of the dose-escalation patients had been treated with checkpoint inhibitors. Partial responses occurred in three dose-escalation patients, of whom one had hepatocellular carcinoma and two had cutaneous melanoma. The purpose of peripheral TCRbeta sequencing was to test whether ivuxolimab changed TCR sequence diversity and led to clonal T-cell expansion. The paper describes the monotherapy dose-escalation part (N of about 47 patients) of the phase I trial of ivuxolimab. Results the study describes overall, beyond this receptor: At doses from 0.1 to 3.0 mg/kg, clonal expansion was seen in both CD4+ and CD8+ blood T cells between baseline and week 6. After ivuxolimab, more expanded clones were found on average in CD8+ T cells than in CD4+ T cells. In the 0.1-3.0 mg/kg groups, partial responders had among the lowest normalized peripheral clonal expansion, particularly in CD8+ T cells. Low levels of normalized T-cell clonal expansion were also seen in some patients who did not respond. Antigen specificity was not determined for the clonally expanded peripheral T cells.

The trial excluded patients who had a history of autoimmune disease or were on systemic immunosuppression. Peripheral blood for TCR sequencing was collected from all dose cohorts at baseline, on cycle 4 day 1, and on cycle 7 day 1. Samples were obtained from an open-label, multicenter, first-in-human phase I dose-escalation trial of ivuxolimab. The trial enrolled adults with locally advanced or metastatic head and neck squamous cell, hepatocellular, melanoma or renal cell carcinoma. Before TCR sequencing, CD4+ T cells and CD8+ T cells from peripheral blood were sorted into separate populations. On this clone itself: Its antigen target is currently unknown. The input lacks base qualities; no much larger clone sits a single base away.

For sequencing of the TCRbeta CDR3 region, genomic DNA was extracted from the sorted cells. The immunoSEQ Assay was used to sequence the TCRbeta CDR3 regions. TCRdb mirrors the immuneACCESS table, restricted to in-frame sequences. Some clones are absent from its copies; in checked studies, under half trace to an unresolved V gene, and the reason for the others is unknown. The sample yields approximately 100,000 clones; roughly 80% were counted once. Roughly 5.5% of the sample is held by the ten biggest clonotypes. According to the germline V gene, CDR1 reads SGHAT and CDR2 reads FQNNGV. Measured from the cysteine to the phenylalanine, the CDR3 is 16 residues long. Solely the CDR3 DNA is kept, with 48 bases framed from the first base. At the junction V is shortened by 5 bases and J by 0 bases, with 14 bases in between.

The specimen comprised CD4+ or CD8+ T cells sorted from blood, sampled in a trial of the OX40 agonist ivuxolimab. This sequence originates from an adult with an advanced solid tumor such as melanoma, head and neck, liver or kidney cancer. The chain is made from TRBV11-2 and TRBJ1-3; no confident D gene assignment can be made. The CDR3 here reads CASSRNLLSSGNTIYF. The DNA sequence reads TGTGCCAGCAGCCGGAACCTTTTGAGCTCTGGAAACACCATATATTTT.